This entry lists 12 T cell receptor beta chains sequenced from one sample in a study of blood T cell repertoires in COVID-19. Here immunoSEQ multiplex PCR was the method, and the copy in TCRdb shows in-frame clones only, minus some. The table shows around 130,000 clones, with 80% to 90% occurring only once. Input material: peripheral blood. The origin of the receptors is a man between 60 and 70 years old with active or convalescent COVID-19.

The genes are TRBV7-2 and TRBJ2-1; 7 bases align to TRBD2. The CDR3 runs 15 residues. J was trimmed by 7 bases and V by 6 bases; bases with no gene match: 12. Germline V lookup: CDR1 SGHTA, CDR2 FQGNSA. The CDR3 protein is CASRSGLGRINEQFF. The CDR3 DNA follows: TGTGCCAGCAGATCCGGACTAGGCAGGATAAATGAGCAGTTCTTC.

The chain recombines TRBV29-1 with TRBJ1-2; D possibly corresponds to TRBD1 (5 bases). CDR1 is SQVTM, CDR2 ANQGSEA, per germline. Trimming removed 6 bases at V and 0 bases at J, with 8 bases between. This CDR3 region has 12 residues. The CDR3 loop reads CSVGGANYGYTF. In DNA, the CDR3 is TGCAGCGTGGGAGGGGCTAACTATGGCTACACCTTC.

The chain uses TRBV12-3 or TRBV12-4 and TRBJ2-5; TRBD2 matches 9 bases. The V gene end was trimmed by 5 bases and the J gene end by 5 bases; junction bases not matched to a gene: 3. CDR3 length: 13 residues. This CDR3 is CASSRLAVETQYF. In nucleotides, the CDR3 is TGTGCCAGCAGTCGACTAGCGGTTGAGACCCAGTACTTC.

The CDR3, as DNA: TGTGCCAGCAGCCGCCGGACCCCGGGAGGTGAAAAACTGTTTTTT. Its protein product is CASSRRTPGGEKLFF. V gene TRBV11-2 combines with J gene TRBJ1-4, with D uncertain. Trimming stripped 5 bases from V and 7 bases from J, with 17 bases between. The CDR3 totals 15 residues. Germline V gene lookup returns CDR1 SGHAT and CDR2 FQNNGV.

V usage is TRBV6-5 and J usage is TRBJ2-7; D unclear. Germline V CDR1 and CDR2: MNHEY, SVGAGI. The CDR3 contains 13 residues. V dropped 6 bases and J dropped 0 bases, with 9 bases sitting between them. The CDR3 protein is CASRQQSSYEQYF. DNA of the CDR3: TGTGCCAGCAGACAACAAAGCTCCTACGAGCAGTACTTC.

This clone was found once. The chain employs TRBV11-2 and TRBJ2-7; TRBD2 aligns across 15 bases. This CDR3 region has 18 residues. Germline V gene lookup returns CDR1 SGHAT and CDR2 FQNNGV. Trimming at V came to 3 bases and at J to 7 bases, leaving 13 bases not matched to a gene. Written as DNA, the CDR3 is TGTGCCAGCAGCTTCCGGACTAGCGGGAGGGCCAGTCAGGGGGAGCAGTACTTC. Amino acid sequence: CASSFRTSGRASQGEQYF.

This clone showed up just a few times. J is TRBJ1-6 and V is TRBV28, with 9 positions matching TRBD1. V lost 4 bases, J lost 7 bases, and 5 bases stayed unmatched. Germline-derived CDR1 and CDR2 are MDHEN and SYDVKM. This CDR3 has 15 amino acids. The CDR3 DNA follows: TGTGCCAGCAGTTCCCTGACAGGGGGAAATTCACCCCTCCACTTT. Protein sequence: CASSSLTGGNSPLHF.

The chain combines TRBV2 with TRBJ2-1; TRBD2 aligns across 10 bases. The CDR3 runs 16 residues. Germline V lookup: CDR1 SNHLY, CDR2 FYNNEI. V was pared by 4 bases and J by 3 bases, with 6 bases of the junction left unmatched. CDR3 sequence (DNA): TGTGCCAGCAGTGGGCAAACTAGCGGGAACTACAATGAGCAGTTCTTC. Amino acids: CASSGQTSGNYNEQFF.

The V and J genes are TRBV6-5 and TRBJ1-1; 8 nucleotides agree with TRBD1. The CDR3 sequence is 13 residues long. CDR1 MNHEY and CDR2 SVGAGI come from the germline V gene. V was pared by 7 bases and J by 5 bases, with 6 bases of the junction left unmatched. The CDR3 DNA sequence: TGTGCCAGCACGAGCAGGGGGCGGACTGAAGCTTTCTTT. It is translated as CASTSRGRTEAFF.

V usage is TRBV5-6 and J usage is TRBJ2-7, with D unclear. Germline loops: CDR1 SGHDT, CDR2 YYEEEE. V was clipped by 1 base and J by 4 bases, with 12 bases between them. The length of the CDR3 is 14 residues. CDR3 nucleotide sequence: TGTGCCAGCAGCTTGCGGGTTACATCATACGAGCAGTACTTC. It translates to CASSLRVTSYEQYF.

The chain has TRBV6-5 and TRBJ2-5; 9 nucleotides align to TRBD2. Trimming cost V 10 bases and J 5 bases; bases outside gene matches: 8. The CDR3 sequence is 13 residues long. Germline V gene sequence: CDR1 MNHEY, CDR2 SVGAGI. CDR3 in DNA: TGTGCCACTCGAATAGCGGGAGTCGAGACCCAGTACTTC. Translating it yields CATRIAGVETQYF.

The gene calls are TRBV5-1 and TRBJ2-3; D might be TRBD2 (5 bases). V lost 1 base and J 3 bases, leaving 12 bases between the germline ends. Germline-derived CDR1 and CDR2 are SGHRS and YFSETQ. The CDR3 runs 15 residues. The CDR3 DNA sequence: TGCGCCAGCAGCTTGACGAGGGCCAGGACAGATACGCAGTATTTT. Protein product: CASSLTRARTDTQYF. Full variable domain (remainder filled in from reference TRBV5-1 and TRBJ2-3): KAGVTQTPRYLIKTRGQQVTLSCSPISGHRSVSWYQQTPGQGLQFLFEYFSETQRNKGNFPGRFSGRQFSNSRSEMNVSTLELGDSALYLCASSLTRARTDTQYFGPGTRLTVL.